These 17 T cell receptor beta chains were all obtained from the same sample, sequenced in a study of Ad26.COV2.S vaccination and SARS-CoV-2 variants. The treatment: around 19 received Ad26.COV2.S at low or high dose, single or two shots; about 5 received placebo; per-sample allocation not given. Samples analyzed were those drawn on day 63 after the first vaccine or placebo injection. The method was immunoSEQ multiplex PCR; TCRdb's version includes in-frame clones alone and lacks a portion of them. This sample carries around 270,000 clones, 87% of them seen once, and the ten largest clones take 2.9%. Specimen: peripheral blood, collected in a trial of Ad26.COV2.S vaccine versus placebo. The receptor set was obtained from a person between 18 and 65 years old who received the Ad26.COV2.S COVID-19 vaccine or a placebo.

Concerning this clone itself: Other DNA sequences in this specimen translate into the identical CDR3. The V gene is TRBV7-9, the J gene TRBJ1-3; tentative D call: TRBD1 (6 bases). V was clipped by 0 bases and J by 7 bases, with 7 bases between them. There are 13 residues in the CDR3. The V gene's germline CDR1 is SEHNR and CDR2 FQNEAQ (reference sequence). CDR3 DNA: TGTGCCAGCAGCTTAGCAAGGGGGAACACCATATATTTT. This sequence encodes CASSLARGNTIYF.

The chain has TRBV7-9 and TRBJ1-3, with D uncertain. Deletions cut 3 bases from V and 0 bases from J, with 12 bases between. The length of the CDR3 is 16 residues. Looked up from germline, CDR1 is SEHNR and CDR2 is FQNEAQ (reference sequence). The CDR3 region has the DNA TGTGCCAGCAGCTTGACTAAGGGCCACTCTGGAAACACCATATATTTT. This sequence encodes CASSLTKGHSGNTIYF.

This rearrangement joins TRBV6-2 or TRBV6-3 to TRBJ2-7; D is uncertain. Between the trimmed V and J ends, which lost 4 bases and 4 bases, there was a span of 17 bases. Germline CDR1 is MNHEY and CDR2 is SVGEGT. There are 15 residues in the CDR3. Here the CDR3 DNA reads TGTGCCAGCAGTTCCTCAGGAGCAGGACGATACGAGCAGTACTTC. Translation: CASSSSGAGRYEQYF.

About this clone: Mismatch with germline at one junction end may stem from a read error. The chain's CDR3 is CASSQVVLSGNTIYF. CDR3 in DNA: TGCGCCAGCAGTCAAGTCGTACTCTCTGGAAACACCATATATTTT. This chain links TRBV4-1 with TRBJ1-3; D is unclear. The CDR3 sequence is 15 residues long. Germline CDR1 and CDR2: MGHRA and YSYEKL.

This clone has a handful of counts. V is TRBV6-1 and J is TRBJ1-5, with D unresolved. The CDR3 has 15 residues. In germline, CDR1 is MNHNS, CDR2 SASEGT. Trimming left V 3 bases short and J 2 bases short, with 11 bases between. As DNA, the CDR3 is TGTGCCAGCAGTGATTTGGGTAGGCGCAATCAGCCCCAGCATTTT. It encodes CASSDLGRRNQPQHF.

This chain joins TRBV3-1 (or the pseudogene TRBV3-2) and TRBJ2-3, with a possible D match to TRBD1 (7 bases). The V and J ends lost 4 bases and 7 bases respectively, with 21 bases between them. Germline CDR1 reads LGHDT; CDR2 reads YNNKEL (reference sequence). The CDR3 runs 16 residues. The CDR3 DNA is TGTGCCAGCAGCCGAGGGCGAGCAGGGGGGTTGAATACGCAGTATTTT. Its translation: CASSRGRAGGLNTQYF.

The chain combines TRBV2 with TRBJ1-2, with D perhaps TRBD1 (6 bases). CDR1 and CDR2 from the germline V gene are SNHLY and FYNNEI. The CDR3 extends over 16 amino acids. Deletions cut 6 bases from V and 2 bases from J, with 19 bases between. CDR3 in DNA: TGTGCCAGCAGCGTAGAAGGGGGGTATGGGAACTATGGCTACACCTTC. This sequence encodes CASSVEGGYGNYGYTF.

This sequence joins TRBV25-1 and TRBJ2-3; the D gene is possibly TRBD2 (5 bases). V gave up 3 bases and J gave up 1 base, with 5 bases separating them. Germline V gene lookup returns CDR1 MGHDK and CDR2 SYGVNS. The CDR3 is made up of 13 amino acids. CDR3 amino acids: CASSDGGTDTQYF. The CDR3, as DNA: TGTGCCAGCAGTGACGGGGGCACAGATACGCAGTATTTT.

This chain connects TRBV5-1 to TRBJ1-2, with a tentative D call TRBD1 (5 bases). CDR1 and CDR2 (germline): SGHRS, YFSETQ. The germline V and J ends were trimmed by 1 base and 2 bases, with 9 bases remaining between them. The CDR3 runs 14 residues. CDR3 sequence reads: CASSLPQDNYGYTF. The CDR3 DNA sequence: TGCGCCAGCAGCTTGCCACAGGACAACTATGGCTACACCTTC.

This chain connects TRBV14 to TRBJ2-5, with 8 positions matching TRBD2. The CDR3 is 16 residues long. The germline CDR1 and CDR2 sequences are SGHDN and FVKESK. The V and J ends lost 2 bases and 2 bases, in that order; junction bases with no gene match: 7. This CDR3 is CASSQFLVAGQETQYF. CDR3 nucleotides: TGTGCCAGCAGCCAATTCCTCGTAGCGGGGCAAGAGACCCAGTACTTC. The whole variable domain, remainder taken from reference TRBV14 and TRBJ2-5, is EAGVTQFPSHSVIEKGQTVTLRCDPISGHDNLYWYRRVMGKEIKFLLHFVKESKQDESGMPNNRFLAERTGGTYSTLKVQPAELEDSGVYFCASSQFLVAGQETQYFGPGTRLLVL.

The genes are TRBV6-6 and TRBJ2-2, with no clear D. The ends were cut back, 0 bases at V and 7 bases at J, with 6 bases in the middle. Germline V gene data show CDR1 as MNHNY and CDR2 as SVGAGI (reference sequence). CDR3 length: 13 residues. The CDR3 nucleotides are TGTGCCAGCAGTTACTCGATTGGCGGGGAGCTGTTTTTT. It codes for CASSYSIGGELFF.

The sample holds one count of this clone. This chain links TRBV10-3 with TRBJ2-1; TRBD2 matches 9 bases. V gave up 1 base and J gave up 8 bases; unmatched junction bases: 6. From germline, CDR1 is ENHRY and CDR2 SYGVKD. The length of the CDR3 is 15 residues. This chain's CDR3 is CAISEYSGTSYEQFF. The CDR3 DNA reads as TGTGCCATCAGTGAGTACTCCGGGACTAGCTATGAGCAGTTCTTC.

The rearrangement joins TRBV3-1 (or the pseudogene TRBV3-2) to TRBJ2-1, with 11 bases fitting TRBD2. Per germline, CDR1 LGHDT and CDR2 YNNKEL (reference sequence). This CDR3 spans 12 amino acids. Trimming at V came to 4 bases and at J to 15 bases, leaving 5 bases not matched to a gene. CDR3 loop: CASSPSGRLPFF. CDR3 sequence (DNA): TGTGCCAGCAGCCCTAGCGGGAGGCTTCCGTTCTTC.

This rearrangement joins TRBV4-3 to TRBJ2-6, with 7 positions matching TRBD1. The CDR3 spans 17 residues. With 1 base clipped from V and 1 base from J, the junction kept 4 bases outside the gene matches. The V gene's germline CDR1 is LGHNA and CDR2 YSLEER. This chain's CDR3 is CASSQGTGESGANVLTF. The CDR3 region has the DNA TGCGCCAGCAGCCAAGGAACAGGGGAATCTGGGGCCAACGTCCTGACTTTC.

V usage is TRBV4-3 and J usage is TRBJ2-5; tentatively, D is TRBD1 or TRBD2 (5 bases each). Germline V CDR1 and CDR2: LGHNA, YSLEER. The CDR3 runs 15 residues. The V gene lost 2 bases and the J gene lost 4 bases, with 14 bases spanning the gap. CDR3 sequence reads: CASSQLAEGRETQYF. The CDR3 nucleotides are TGCGCCAGCAGCCAACTCGCCGAGGGGAGAGAGACCCAGTACTTC.

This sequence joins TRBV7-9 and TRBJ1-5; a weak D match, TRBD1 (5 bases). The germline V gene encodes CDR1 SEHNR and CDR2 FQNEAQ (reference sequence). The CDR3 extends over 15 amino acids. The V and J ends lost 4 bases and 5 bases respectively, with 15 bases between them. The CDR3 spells CASSSISAGDQPQHF. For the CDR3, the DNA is TGTGCCAGCAGCTCTATATCGGCGGGGGATCAGCCCCAGCATTTT.

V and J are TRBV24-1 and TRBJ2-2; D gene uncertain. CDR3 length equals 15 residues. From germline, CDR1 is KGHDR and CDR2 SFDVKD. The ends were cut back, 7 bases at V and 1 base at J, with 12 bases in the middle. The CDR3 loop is CATRGSHLNTGELFF. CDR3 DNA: TGTGCCACCAGAGGATCTCATTTGAACACCGGGGAGCTGTTTTTT.